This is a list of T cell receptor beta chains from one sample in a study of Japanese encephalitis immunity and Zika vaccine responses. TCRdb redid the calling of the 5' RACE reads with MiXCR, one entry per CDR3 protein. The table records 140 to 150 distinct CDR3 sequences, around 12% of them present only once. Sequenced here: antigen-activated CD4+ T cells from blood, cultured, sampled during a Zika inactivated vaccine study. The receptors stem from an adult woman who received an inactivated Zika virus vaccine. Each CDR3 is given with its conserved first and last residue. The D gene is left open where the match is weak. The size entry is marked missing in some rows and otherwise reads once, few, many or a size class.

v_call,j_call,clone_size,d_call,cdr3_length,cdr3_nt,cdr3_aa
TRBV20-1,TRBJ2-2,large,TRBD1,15,TGCAGTGCTAGAGATCCAGGCAGGGGGCCCGGGGAGCTGTTTTTT,CSARDPGRGPGELFF
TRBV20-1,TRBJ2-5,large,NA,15,TGCAGTGCTAGATCGGGGGCTGATATACAAGAGACCCAGTACTTC,CSARSGADIQETQYF
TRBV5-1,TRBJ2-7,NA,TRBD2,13,TGCGCCAGCAGCTTGGTTCTAGCGGGGGCCTGGAACTTC,CASSLVLAGAWNF
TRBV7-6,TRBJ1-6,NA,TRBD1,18,TGTGCCAGCAGCTTAGAGGCGAGACAGGGCTCCTATAATTCACCCCTCCACTTT,CASSLEARQGSYNSPLHF
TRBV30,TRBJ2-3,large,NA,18,TGTGCCTGGAGTGTACACAGAAAGACAACGGTGTACACAGATACGCAGTATTTT,CAWSVHRKTTVYTDTQYF
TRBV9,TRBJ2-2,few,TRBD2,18,TGTGCCAGCAGCGTGTCGACTAGCGGGGGGCTGAACACCGGGGAGCTGTTTTTT,CASSVSTSGGLNTGELFF
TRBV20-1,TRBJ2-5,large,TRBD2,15,TGCAGTGCTAGACCTGGACTAGCGATAGAAGAGACCCAGTACTTC,CSARPGLAIEETQYF